The 9 T cell receptor beta chains given below trace back to one sample, sequenced in a study of OX40 agonist ivuxolimab in advanced cancers. Sequenced by immunoSEQ multiplex PCR; TCRdb stores in-frame clones only, minus some. Of tens of thousands of clones in the sample, roughly 80% were seen once. Sample: CD4+ or CD8+ T cells sorted from blood, taken in a trial of the OX40 agonist ivuxolimab. The receptors stem from an adult with an advanced solid tumor such as melanoma, head and neck, liver or kidney cancer.

The chain combines TRBV14 with TRBJ2-7; TRBD2 agrees at 11 bases. From germline, CDR1 is SGHDN and CDR2 FVKESK. The trim removed 4 bases at V and 6 bases at J, leaving 5 bases unmatched. The CDR3 length is 14 residues. The CDR3 is CASSLAGGPREQYF. CDR3 sequence (DNA): TGTGCCAGCAGCCTAGCGGGAGGGCCCCGCGAGCAGTACTTC.

The chain couples TRBV15 to TRBJ2-5, with D perhaps matching TRBD2 (5 bases). The length of the CDR3 is 12 residues. V lost 11 bases, J lost 5 bases, and 15 bases lay in between. Germline assignment: CDR1 LNHNV and CDR2 YYDKDF (reference sequence). The CDR3 nucleotides read TGTGCCGTATCGGACGGGGAGGAGACCCAGTACTTC. Its translation: CAVSDGEETQYF. The variable domain in full, with the rest retrieved from reference TRBV15 and TRBJ2-5, is DAMVIQNPRYQVTQFGKPVTLSCSQTLNHNVMYWYQQKSSQAPKLLFHYYDKDFNNEADTPDNFQSRRPNTSFCFLDIRSPGLGDTAMYLCAVSDGEETQYFGPGTRLLVL.

The J gene is TRBJ2-7, the V gene TRBV21-1; TRBD1, the table's D call, was not compared with the DNA. TRBV21-1 represents a pseudogene. The CDR3 consists of 17 residues. The CDR3 loop reads CASFLLTAQLSSHEQYF. The CDR3 DNA reads as TGTGCCAGCTTCCTGTTAACAGCACAGTTATCGTCCCACGAGCAGTACTTC.

J is TRBJ2-1 and V is TRBV6-5; 11 nucleotides line up with TRBD2. The CDR3 extends over 15 amino acids. After removal of 5 bases from V and 7 bases from J, the junction contained 7 bases not matched to a gene. CDR1 is MNHEY, CDR2 SVGAGI, per germline. DNA for the CDR3: TGTGCCAGCAGTAGCCCTAGCGGGAGGAGGAATGAGCAGTTCTTC. Amino acids: CASSSPSGRRNEQFF.

This chain joins TRBV6-5 and TRBJ2-3; the D gene is possibly TRBD2 (6 bases). This CDR3 comprises 16 residues. Germline V gives CDR1 MNHEY, CDR2 SVGAGI. Trimming left V 4 bases short and J 4 bases short, with 18 bases between. The CDR3 coding sequence is TGTGCCAGCAGTTTCCGGGACTCCCGATTTTCAGATACGCAGTATTTT. Its protein product is CASSFRDSRFSDTQYF.

The rearrangement uses TRBV18 and TRBJ2-1; 8 bases agree with TRBD2. From germline, CDR1 is KGHSH and CDR2 LQKENI. V trimming: 2 bases; J trimming: 9 bases; junction bases outside the gene matches: 3. This CDR3 contains 13 residues. In nucleotides, the CDR3 is TGTGCCAGCTCACCAAGCGGGAGTCGTGAGCAGTTCTTC. It codes for CASSPSGSREQFF.

The rearrangement joins TRBV5-1 to TRBJ2-1; 10 bases line up with TRBD1. The CDR3 is 13 amino acids. The J segment lost 15 bases and the V segment lost 0 bases, leaving 6 bases of the junction unmatched. Per the germline V gene, CDR1 is SGHRS and CDR2 is YFSETQ. CDR3 sequence: CASSLGGQGGPFF. CDR3 coding DNA: TGCGCCAGCAGCTTGGGCGGACAGGGGGGTCCGTTCTTC.

The chain uses TRBV2 and TRBJ2-1, with 7 positions matching TRBD2. Germline lookup yields CDR1 SNHLY and CDR2 FYNNEI. The J segment lost 9 bases and the V segment lost 8 bases, leaving 7 bases of the junction unmatched. The CDR3 has 12 amino acids. The CDR3 here is CASGLGVGEQFF. The DNA of the CDR3 is TGTGCCAGCGGACTAGGTGTTGGTGAGCAGTTCTTC.

The V gene is TRBV7-2, the J gene TRBJ2-7; 10 positions match TRBD2. The CDR3 covers 15 residues. J lost 4 bases, V lost 1 base, and 4 bases had no gene match. Germline CDR1 is SGHTA and CDR2 is FQGNSA. In nucleotides, the CDR3 is TGTGCCAGCAGCTTAGTGGGACTAGCGAGTTACGAGCAGTACTTC. It encodes CASSLVGLASYEQYF. Combining the CDR3 with reference TRBV7-2 and TRBJ2-7 gives the whole variable domain GAGVSQSPSNKVTEKGKDVELRCDPISGHTALYWYRQSLGQGLEFLIYFQGNSAPDKSGLPSDRFSAERTGGSVSTLTIQRTQQEDSAVYLCASSLVGLASYEQYFGPGTRLTVT.